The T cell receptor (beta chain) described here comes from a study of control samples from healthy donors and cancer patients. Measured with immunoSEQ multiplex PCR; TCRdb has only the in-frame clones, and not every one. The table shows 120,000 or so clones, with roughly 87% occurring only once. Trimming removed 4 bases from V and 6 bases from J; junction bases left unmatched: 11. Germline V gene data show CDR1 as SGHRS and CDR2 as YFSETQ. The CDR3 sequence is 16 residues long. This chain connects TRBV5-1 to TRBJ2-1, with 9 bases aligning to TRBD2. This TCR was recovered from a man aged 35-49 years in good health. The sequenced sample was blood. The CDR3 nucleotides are TGCGCCAGCAGCACGGTCCCGGGACTAGCTAGCAATGAGCAGTTCTTC. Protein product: CASSTVPGLASNEQFF.